This paragraph covers one T cell receptor (beta chain) sequence. At one end the junction does not follow the germline gene, possibly because of a read error. The record originates from a study of blood T cell repertoires in COVID-19. Looking at the study overall: Italy, Spain and the United States were the sources of the convalescent and acute COVID-19 samples. T cells, B-cell-depleted T cells, or PBMCs provided the cDNA or gDNA that served as material.

Per the original methods: Scientists estimated how many nucleated cells there were by amplifying reference gene primers. The assay was immunoSEQ multiplex PCR, and TCRdb's table has in-frame clones only and misses some. The D gene and trimming were derived from the DNA, and the V and J assignments and clone size from that table. The table lists around 45,000 clones, roughly 86% of them singletons. Germline lookup yields CDR1 MDHEN and CDR2 SYDVKM. The CDR3 contains 13 residues. This TCR was recovered from a man in his fifties or sixties with active or convalescent COVID-19. Sequenced: peripheral blood. The V call is TRBV28, the J call TRBJ2-7; weak D call: TRBD1 (6 bases). CDR3 region: CASSLDSSNEQYF. CDR3 DNA sequence: TGTGCCAGCAGTTTGGACAGCTCCAACGAGCAGTACTTC. The full variable domain, in which reference TRBV28 and TRBJ2-7 provide the parts outside the CDR3, is DVKVTQSSRYLVKRTGEKVFLECVQDMDHENMFWYRQDPGLGLRLIYFSYDVKMKEKGDIPEGYSVSREKKERFSLILESASTNQTSMYLCASSLDSSNEQYFGPGTRLTVT.